One sample yielded the 8 T cell receptor beta chains listed below, sequenced in a study of blood T cell repertoires in COVID-19. Assay used: immunoSEQ multiplex PCR; TCRdb lists only in-frame clones, some missing. The sample consists of 50,000 or so clones, around 84% of them appearing once. Material for sequencing was peripheral blood. The receptors come from a man aged 45-65 years with acute or convalescent COVID-19.

This clone was seen only a few times. This chain uses TRBV7-9 with TRBJ2-7; D remains ambiguous. V lost 7 bases and J 4 bases, leaving 14 bases between the germline ends. The CDR3 has 13 amino acids. Germline-derived CDR1 and CDR2 are SEHNR and FQNEAQ (reference sequence). The CDR3 spells CASTAAPGYEQYF. CDR3 in DNA: TGTGCCAGCACCGCGGCCCCTGGATACGAGCAGTACTTC.

CDR3 sequence: CASSLSFGQGETQYF. CDR3 DNA sequence: TGTGCCAGCAGTTTATCGTTTGGGCAGGGAGAGACCCAGTACTTC. The chain links TRBV27 to TRBJ2-5; TRBD1 is a possible D gene (5 bases). The V end lost 0 bases, the J end lost 4 bases, and 12 bases lay between the germline ends. This CDR3 has 15 amino acids. Germline lookup yields CDR1 MNHEY and CDR2 SMNVEV (reference sequence).

The chain uses TRBV7-9 and TRBJ1-1; 11 bases line up with TRBD1. The CDR3 sequence is 15 residues long. Looked up from germline, CDR1 is SEHNR and CDR2 is FQNEAQ (reference sequence). V was clipped by 0 bases and J by 7 bases; unmatched bases: 4. CDR3 region: CASSLAGQGADEAFF. The CDR3 DNA reads as TGTGCCAGCAGCTTAGCCGGACAGGGGGCGGATGAAGCTTTCTTT.

This chain links TRBV5-1 with TRBJ1-6; D ambiguous. V shed 0 bases and J shed 8 bases, with 9 bases lying between them. CDR1 SGHRS and CDR2 YFSETQ come from the germline V gene. The CDR3 has 14 residues. CDR3: CASSLDGLDSPLHF. DNA for the CDR3: TGCGCCAGCAGCTTGGACGGGTTGGATTCACCCCTCCACTTT.

CDR3: CASSRTVNTEAFF. For the CDR3, the DNA is TGTGCCAGCAGCAGAACAGTGAACACTGAAGCTTTCTTT. This chain links TRBV5-8 with TRBJ1-1; D gene ambiguous. The CDR3 has 13 amino acids. The germline V gene encodes CDR1 SGHTS and CDR2 YDEGEE. V dropped 4 bases and J dropped 0 bases, with 7 bases sitting between them.

V gene TRBV2 combines with J gene TRBJ1-2; 8 bases are a match to TRBD1. Germline V CDR1 and CDR2: SNHLY, FYNNEI. This CDR3 spans 12 amino acids. Trimming at V came to 9 bases and at J to 8 bases, leaving 8 bases not matched to a gene. The CDR3 nucleotides read TGTGCCAGGGGAGGACAGGGTGGCGGCTACACCTTC. Encoded protein: CARGGQGGGYTF. Based on the CDR3 plus reference TRBV2 and TRBJ1-2, the full variable domain is EPEVTQTPSHQVTQMGQEVILRCVPISNHLYFYWYRQILGQKVEFLVSFYNNEISEKSEIFDDQFSVERPDGSNFTLKIRSTKLEDSAMYFCARGGQGGGYTFGSGTRLTVV.

The rearrangement links TRBV7-9 to TRBJ2-7; D is undetermined. Trimming removed 5 bases from V and 4 bases from J, with 18 bases in between. CDR1 and CDR2 (germline): SEHNR, FQNEAQ (reference sequence). This CDR3 comprises 15 residues. DNA of the CDR3: TGTGCCAGCAGCCCCGGATCTGGCGGCTTATACGAGCAGTACTTC. Encoded protein: CASSPGSGGLYEQYF.

This chain uses TRBV5-1 with TRBJ2-3; D uncertain. Germline V gene lookup returns CDR1 SGHRS and CDR2 YFSETQ. Trimming removed 1 base from V and 2 bases from J, with 11 bases in between. The CDR3 has 15 amino acids. The CDR3, as DNA: TGCGCCAGCAGCTTGAACGCTGGCACCACAGATACGCAGTATTTT. This sequence encodes CASSLNAGTTDTQYF.